One sample yielded the 2 T cell receptor beta chains listed below, sequenced in a study of PD-1 blockade in classical Hodgkin lymphoma. Measured with immunoSEQ multiplex PCR; TCRdb has only the in-frame clones, and not every one. Found here are about 99,000 clones, roughly 76% of them singletons; the top ten hold approximately 15%. All patients experienced relapse after autologous stem cell transplantation, and brentuximab vedotin exposure was variable. The source was peripheral blood mononuclear cells (PBMCs), collected before the second cycle of nivolumab. These receptors all come from a human donor with classical Hodgkin lymphoma.

This clone showed up just a few times. The V gene is TRBV7-9, the J gene TRBJ2-5; D assignment may be TRBD1 or TRBD2 (6 bases each). This CDR3 has 13 amino acids. V lost 3 bases and J lost 5, with 10 bases in between. Per germline, CDR1 SEHNR and CDR2 FQNEAQ (reference sequence). The CDR3 coding sequence is TGTGCCAGCAGCTTTGGGGGGCTGGAGACCCAGTACTTC. This encodes CASSFGGLETQYF.

This clone was found once. The same CDR3 is also encoded by other DNA sequences in this sample. The rearrangement links TRBV28 to TRBJ2-1, with 13 nucleotides matching TRBD2. Per germline, CDR1 MDHEN and CDR2 SYDVKM. There are 16 residues in the CDR3. V was pared by 8 bases and J by 0 bases, with 4 bases of the junction left unmatched. This CDR3 is CASRGLAGSSYNEQFF. The CDR3 DNA is TGTGCCAGCCGGGGACTAGCGGGGTCCTCCTACAATGAGCAGTTCTTC.